This T cell receptor (beta chain) was found in a study of shared clonotypes between healthy human individuals (dated by TCRdb to 2018 to 2020). A note on the overall study: The cohort comprised a couple of women and a few men aged 18 to 49 years. For each donor, CD4 naive and CD4 memory were each run on three plates, CD8 naive on two plates, and CD8 memory on one plate. Per donor, leukapheresis produced somewhere between about 0.85 and 9.5 billion PBMCs. Different laboratories and diverse techniques were used to prepare libraries and sequence TCR repertoires, to increase sequencing depth and limit assay-specific biases. Blood TCR repertoires of about 5 healthy adults were deeply sequenced to estimate repertoire size and the extent of clonotype sharing between individuals. Here is what the overall study found, with its caveats: Because the study included a small number of donors, the genetic and exposure-history diversity represented was limited. Rarefaction of sorted-subset datasets indicated incomplete sequencing despite the large sequencing depth. Pairwise subsampling indicated that sequencing depth was expected to affect the degree of clonotype sharing among donors. Sampling was restricted to blood, and TCR repertoires in tissue are likely to differ from TCR repertoires in blood. Higher generation probabilities were observed for clonotypes shared by all four sorted-subset donors than for non-shared clonotypes. Around 5% of naive CD4, around 4% of naive CD8, approximately 2% of memory CD4, and about 0.4% of memory CD8 clonotypes were shared across a few donors. Larger estimated clonotype richness was generally found for naive subsets than for memory subsets.

Using the deep immunoSEQ assay, TCR CDR3 regions were amplified from genomic DNA by multiplex PCR. For each cell subset, the extracted genomic DNA was distributed evenly across all wells of several immunoSEQ 96-well plates, and each plate served as one replicate. For sorted subsets, around 200 ng genomic DNA, equal to 30,000 to 35,000 T cell genomes, was loaded into each replicate PCR. Purified libraries were quantified with a Qubit 3.0 fluorometer, sized on a Bioanalyzer 2100, and re-quantified with the KAPA Library Quantification kit. Every immunoSEQ 96-well plate was sequenced on a separate single-read 150-cycle Illumina NextSeq 550 flow cell. In the original analysis: Because only junctional sequences without quality scores were contained in the immunoSEQ output, filtering matching that applied to full-length reads could not be performed. Sequences were annotated with PyIR, a Python wrapper for IgBLAST v1.9, and V/J genes and CDR3 were assigned using IMGT germline references. Reads were filtered out if the reads had weak V/J assignments (E-value above 1e-6), no CDR3, stop codons, out-of-frame junctions, or ambiguous translated residues. V3J clonotypes were defined as sequences sharing the same inferred V gene, J gene, and CDR3 amino acid sequence. To compute the percentage overlap between repertoires, the number of shared unique clonotypes was divided by the size of the smaller repertoire. RTK rarefaction, the Chao1 estimator, and Recon v2.1 estimates of unobserved clonotypes were used to assess repertoire richness. Generation probabilities for all TCRbeta clonotypes obtained by the gDNA method from a handful of donors were computed using OLGA. This is the immuneACCESS table as TCRdb keeps it, with only in-frame sequences that have V and J called. A part of the clones is gone; compared with another copy, unresolved V genes explain less than half, and the rest is unexplained. The V and J calls and clone size come from that table; D and trimming were worked out from the DNA. The sample table contains some 2,000,000 clones; only one count was recorded for less than 95% of them. The top ten constitute 0.9% to 1.3% of the sample.

CD8 naive samples were CD45RO-negative cells positively selected for CCR7, giving a CD45RA+CCR7+ population that excluded TemRA cells. Donors were healthy HIV-negative adults with no recently reported acute infections or vaccinations. Every donor was a Caucasian adult residing in Nashville, Tennessee, USA. Blood was collected by leukapheresis, and PBMCs were isolated by Ficoll-Histopaque density gradient centrifugation and then cryopreserved in liquid nitrogen vapor phase. Purity and quantity of every magnetically sorted T cell population were checked by analytical flow cytometry. Genomic DNA was isolated from each sorted fraction and quantified by UV absorbance on a Nanodrop 2000c. Remarks on this clone: No cognate antigen has been identified for it. No base qualities exist here, and no much larger clone lies one base off it.

This receptor was obtained from a man between 18 and 29 years old in good health. Sample: naive CD8+ T cells sorted from blood. According to the study, the label for this sample's cell subset or site signals: CD45RA+CCR7+.

The CDR3 region has the sequence CASSFGVPVSYEKLFF. The nucleotide sequence is TGTGCCAGCAGCTTTGGGGTCCCTGTTTCGTATGAAAAACTGTTTTTT. This receptor chain uses TRBV11-2 and TRBJ1-4, with no confidently assigned D gene. There are 16 amino acids in the CDR3, from cysteine to phenylalanine inclusive. Just the 48-base CDR3 DNA is kept, in frame starting at base 1. V lost 3 bases and J lost 6 bases; the stretch between them is 17 bases long. The germline V gene yields SGHAT for CDR1 and FQNNGV for CDR2.